A selection of T cell receptor beta chains follows, all from one sample in a study of CD8 T cells in Susac syndrome. TCRdb re-called the immunoSEQ multiplex PCR reads through MiXCR, storing one row per CDR3 protein. The table lists 180,000 or so distinct CDR3 sequences, around 94% of them singletons. What was sequenced was CD4+ T cells from PBMCs. Every receptor here comes from a human donor in good health. Both conserved end residues are trimmed from each CDR3. Each record gives: V gene, clone size, CDR3 protein. The listing skips clone size in some rows; elsewhere it reads once, few, many or a size class.

>TRBV15|.
ATSRDGSNQPQH
>TRBV5-4|.
ASSVTEQDTQY
>TRBV5-1|.
ASSLGLAGTGELF
>TRBV2|.
ASRTYQETQY
>TRBV20-1|.
SAILLAGVNEQY
>TRBV6-6|once
TTGQRSYEQY
>TRBV20-1|.
SAPLAGATDTQY
>TRBV9|.
ASSASHHTEAF
>TRBV7-3|.
ASSLSGGPDTQY
>TRBV13|.
ASSLPNEKLF
>TRBV7-9|.
ASSLGVTQETQY
>TRBV5-1|.
ASSLGTDRQETQY
>TRBV7-2|.
ATAGTES
>TRBV20-1|.
SARDRDQWSTDTQY
>TRBV4-3|.
ASSQLAGGPPNEQF
>TRBV30|once
AWSVLLGANEQF